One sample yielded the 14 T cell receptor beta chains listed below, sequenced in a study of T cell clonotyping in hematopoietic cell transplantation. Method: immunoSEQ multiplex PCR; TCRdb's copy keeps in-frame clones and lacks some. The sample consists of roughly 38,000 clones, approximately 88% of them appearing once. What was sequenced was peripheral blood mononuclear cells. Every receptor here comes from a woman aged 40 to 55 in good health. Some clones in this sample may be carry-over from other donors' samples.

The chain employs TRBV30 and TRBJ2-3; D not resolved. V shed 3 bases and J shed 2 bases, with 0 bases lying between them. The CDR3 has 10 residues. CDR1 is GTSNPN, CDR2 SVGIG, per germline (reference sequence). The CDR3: CAWSTDTQYF. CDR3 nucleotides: TGTGCCTGGAGCACAGATACGCAGTATTTT.

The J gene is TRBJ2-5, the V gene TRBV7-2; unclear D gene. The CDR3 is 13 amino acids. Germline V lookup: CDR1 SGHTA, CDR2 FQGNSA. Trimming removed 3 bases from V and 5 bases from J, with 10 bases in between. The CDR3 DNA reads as TGTGCCAGCAGCTTTCCGGCCGTGGAGACCCAGTACTTC. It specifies CASSFPAVETQYF.

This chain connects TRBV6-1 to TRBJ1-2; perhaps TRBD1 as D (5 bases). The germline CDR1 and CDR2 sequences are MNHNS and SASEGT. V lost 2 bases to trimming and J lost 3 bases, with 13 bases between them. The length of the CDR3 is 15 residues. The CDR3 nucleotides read TGTGCCAGCAGTGAACTTGGGGGAGAGGACTATGGCTACACCTTC. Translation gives CASSELGGEDYGYTF.

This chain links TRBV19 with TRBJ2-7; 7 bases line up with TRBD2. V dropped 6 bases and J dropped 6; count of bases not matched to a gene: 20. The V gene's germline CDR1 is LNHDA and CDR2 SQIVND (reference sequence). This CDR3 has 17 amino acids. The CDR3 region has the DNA TGTGCCAGTAGCCCCCACCGGGGGGATCTTGCTTTGCGCGAGCAGTACTTC. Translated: CASSPHRGDLALREQYF.

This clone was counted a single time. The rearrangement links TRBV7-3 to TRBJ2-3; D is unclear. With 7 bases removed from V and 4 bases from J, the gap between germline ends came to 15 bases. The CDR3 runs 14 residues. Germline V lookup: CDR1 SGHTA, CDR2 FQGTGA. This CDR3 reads CASMATSRADTQYF. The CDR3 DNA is TGTGCCAGCATGGCTACAAGTAGGGCAGATACGCAGTATTTT.

CDR3 loop: CASSPFPGAEQYF. The DNA of the CDR3 is TGTGCCAGCAGCCCCTTTCCGGGTGCCGAGCAGTACTTC. The chain is built from TRBV28 and TRBJ2-7, with D hard to call. The CDR3 is made up of 13 amino acids. Germline CDR1 reads MDHEN; CDR2 reads SYDVKM. Deletions cut 6 bases from V and 6 bases from J, with 15 bases between.

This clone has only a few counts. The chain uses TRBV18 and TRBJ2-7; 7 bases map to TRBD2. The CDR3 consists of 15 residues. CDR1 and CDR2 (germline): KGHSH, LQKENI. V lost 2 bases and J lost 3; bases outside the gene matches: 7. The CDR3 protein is CASSPMGGRGYEQYF. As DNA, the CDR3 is TGTGCCAGCTCACCAATGGGCGGGAGAGGCTACGAGCAGTACTTC.

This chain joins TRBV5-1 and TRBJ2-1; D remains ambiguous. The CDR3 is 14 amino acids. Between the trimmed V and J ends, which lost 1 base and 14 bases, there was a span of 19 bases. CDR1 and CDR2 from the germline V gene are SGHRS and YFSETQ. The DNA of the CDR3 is TGCGCCAGCAGCTTGTCTGCCAGGACGCCCTCAGAGTTCTTC. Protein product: CASSLSARTPSEFF. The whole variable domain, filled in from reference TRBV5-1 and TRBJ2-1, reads KAGVTQTPRYLIKTRGQQVTLSCSPISGHRSVSWYQQTPGQGLQFLFEYFSETQRNKGNFPGRFSGRQFSNSRSEMNVSTLELGDSALYLCASSLSARTPSEFFGPGTRLTVL.

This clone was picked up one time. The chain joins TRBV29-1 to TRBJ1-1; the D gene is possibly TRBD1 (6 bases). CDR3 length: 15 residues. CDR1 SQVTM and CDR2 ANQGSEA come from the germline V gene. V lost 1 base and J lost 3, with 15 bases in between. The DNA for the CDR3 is TGCAGCGTTGAAGTCGGGTACAGGGCGGACACTGAAGCTTTCTTT. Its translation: CSVEVGYRADTEAFF.

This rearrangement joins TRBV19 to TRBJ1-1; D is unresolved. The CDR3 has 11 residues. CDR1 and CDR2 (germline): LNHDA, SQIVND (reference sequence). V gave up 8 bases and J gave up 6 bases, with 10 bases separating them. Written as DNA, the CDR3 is TGTGCCAGTGGGTTTGGTCCTGAAGCTTTCTTT. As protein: CASGFGPEAFF.

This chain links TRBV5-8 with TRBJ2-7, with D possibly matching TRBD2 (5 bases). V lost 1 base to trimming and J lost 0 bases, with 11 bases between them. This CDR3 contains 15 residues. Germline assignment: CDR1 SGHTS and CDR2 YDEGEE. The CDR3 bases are TGTGCCAGCAGCTTGTCAGACGGGATCTCCTACGAGCAGTACTTC. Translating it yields CASSLSDGISYEQYF.

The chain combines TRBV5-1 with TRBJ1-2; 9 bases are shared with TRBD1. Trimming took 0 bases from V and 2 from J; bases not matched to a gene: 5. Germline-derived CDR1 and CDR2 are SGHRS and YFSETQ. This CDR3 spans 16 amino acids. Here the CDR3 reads CASSLAPGQGNYGYTF. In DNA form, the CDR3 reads TGCGCCAGCAGCTTGGCTCCGGGACAGGGCAACTATGGCTACACCTTC.

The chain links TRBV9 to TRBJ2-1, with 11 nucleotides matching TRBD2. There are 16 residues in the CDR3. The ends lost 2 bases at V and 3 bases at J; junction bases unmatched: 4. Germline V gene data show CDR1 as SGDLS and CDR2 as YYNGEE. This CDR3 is CASSVSGTSGYNEQFF. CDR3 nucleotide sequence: TGTGCCAGCAGCGTTTCCGGGACTAGCGGCTACAATGAGCAGTTCTTC.

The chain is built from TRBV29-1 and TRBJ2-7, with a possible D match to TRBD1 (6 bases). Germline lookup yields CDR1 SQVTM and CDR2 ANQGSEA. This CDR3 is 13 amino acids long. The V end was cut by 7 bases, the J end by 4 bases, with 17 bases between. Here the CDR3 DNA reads TGCAGCGCCACTGGATGGACAGCTTACGAGCAGTACTTC. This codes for CSATGWTAYEQYF.